This TCR beta chain was sequenced in a study of cytomegalovirus exposure and HLA in healthy donors. Study-level results: Highly shared variants forming one cluster were likely a sequencing artifact. Upon later analysis, HLA-associated TCR beta chains proved more clonally expanded than other, equally common chains.

Germline values: CDR1 SGHRS, CDR2 YFSETQ. The CDR3 loop spans 15 amino acids. V lost 2 bases and J lost 8; bases outside the gene matches: 7. 60 Vbeta and 13 Jbeta primers were used in PCR. Some clones are missing from TCRdb's copy, which holds only in-frame ones; the method was immunoSEQ multiplex PCR. The sample gives fewer than 80,000 clones, around three quarters of which show up once; approximately 2.4% is in the top ten. Points on this clone: Its specificity is unknown.

This TCR came from a man younger than 45 in good health and CMV-seronegative. Material: PBMCs. The rearrangement links TRBV5-1 to TRBJ2-2; 9 bases are shared with TRBD1. CDR3 sequence (DNA): TGCGCCAGCAGCTTCGCGGGACAGGGTACTGGGGAGCTGTTTTTT. Protein product: CASSFAGQGTGELFF.